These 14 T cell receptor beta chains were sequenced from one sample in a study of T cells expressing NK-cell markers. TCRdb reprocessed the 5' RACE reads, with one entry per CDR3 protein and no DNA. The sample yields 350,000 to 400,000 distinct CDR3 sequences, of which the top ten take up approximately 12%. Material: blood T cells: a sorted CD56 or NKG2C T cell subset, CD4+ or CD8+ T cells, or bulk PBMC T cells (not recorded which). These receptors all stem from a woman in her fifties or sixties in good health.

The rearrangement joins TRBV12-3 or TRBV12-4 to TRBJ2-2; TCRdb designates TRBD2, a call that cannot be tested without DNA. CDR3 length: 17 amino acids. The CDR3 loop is CASSLTSGGVGAGELFF.

Here the CDR3 reads CASSPYTSGANVLTF. The chain links TRBV6-6 to TRBJ2-6. From germline, CDR1 is MNHNY and CDR2 SVGAGI (reference sequence). There are 15 residues in the CDR3.

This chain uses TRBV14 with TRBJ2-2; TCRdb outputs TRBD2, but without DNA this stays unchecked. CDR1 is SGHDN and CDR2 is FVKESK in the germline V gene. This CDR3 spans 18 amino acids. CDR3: CASSQEGRGPTNTGELFF.

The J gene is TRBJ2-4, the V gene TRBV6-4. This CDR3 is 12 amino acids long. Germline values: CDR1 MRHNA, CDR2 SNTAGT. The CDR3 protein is CASSDGKNIQYF.

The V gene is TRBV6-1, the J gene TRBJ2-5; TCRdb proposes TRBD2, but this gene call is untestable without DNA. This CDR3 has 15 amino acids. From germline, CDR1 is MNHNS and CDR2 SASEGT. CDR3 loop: CASRETSGRIKTQYF.

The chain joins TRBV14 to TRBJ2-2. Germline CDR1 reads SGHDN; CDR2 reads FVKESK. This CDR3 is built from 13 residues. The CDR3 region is CASSPQPTGELFF. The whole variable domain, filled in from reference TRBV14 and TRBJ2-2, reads EAGVTQFPSHSVIEKGQTVTLRCDPISGHDNLYWYRRVMGKEIKFLLHFVKESKQDESGMPNNRFLAERTGGTYSTLKVQPAELEDSGVYFCASSPQPTGELFFGEGSRLTVL.

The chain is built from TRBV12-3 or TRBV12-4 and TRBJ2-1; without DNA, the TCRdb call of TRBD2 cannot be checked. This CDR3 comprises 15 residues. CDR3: CATTREVASYNEQFF.

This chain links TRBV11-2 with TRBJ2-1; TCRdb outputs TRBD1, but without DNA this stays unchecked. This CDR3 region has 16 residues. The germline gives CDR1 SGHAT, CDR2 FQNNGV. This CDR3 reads CASSLVSGTAYNEQFF.

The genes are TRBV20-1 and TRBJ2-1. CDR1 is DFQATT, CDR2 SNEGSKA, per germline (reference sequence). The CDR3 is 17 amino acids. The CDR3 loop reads CSARGVGGGSSYNEQFF.

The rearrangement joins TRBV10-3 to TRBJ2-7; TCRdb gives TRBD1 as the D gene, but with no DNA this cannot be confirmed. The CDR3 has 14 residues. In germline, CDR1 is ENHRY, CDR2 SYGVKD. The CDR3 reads CAISDDRVSHEQYF.

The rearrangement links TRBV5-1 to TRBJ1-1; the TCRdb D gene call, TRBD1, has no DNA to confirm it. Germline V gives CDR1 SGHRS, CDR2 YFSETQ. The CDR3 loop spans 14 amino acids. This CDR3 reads CASSWTTVNTEAFF.

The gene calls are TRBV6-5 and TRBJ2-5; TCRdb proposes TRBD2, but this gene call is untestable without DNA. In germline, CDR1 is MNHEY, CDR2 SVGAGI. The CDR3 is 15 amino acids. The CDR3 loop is CASSLVAGPRETQYF.

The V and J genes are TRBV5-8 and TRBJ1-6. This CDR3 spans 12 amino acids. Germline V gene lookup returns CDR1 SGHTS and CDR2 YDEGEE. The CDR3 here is CASSPSRLSLHF.

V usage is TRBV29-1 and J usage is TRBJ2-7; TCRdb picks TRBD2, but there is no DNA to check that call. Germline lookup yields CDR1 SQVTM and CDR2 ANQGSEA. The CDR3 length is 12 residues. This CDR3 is CSTTWGDYEQYF.